This TCR beta chain was sequenced in a study of T-cell reconstitution after alpha-beta-depleted transplantation in children. Study conclusions and caveats: Expanded graft clones, several hundred of them, were reportedly the source of alpha-beta T cells about two months after transplant. Among T cells one year after transplant, newly produced cells accounted for most counts and diversity. The study traced high day-60 TCRbeta diversity in some patients to surviving recipient T cells and thymic progenitors.

The library targeted TCRbeta and was prepared with unique molecular identifiers. TCRdb re-analysed the PCR reads in MiXCR, keeping a single row per CDR3 protein. This table has 450,000 to 600,000 distinct CDR3 sequences, 10% to 15% appearing once. In its sample, this clonotype was seen a few times. What it binds is not known. V was clipped by 3 bases and J by 3 bases; unmatched bases: 8. This CDR3 contains 15 residues. The germline CDR1 and CDR2 sequences are LGHNA and YSLEER. The source of this sequence is a male patient younger than 18 who had a stem cell transplant for acute myeloid leukemia, so the T cells may come from the graft donor. The rearrangement joins TRBV4-3 to TRBJ2-7, with TRBD1 matching 7 bases. The sample in question was PBMCs, mostly from graft donor cells, obtained 360 days after TCRalphabeta/CD19-depleted stem cell transplant. The CDR3 loop is CASSHRTGPYYEQYF. The CDR3 nucleotides read TGCGCCAGCAGCCATCGGACAGGCCCCTACTACGAGCAGTACTTC.